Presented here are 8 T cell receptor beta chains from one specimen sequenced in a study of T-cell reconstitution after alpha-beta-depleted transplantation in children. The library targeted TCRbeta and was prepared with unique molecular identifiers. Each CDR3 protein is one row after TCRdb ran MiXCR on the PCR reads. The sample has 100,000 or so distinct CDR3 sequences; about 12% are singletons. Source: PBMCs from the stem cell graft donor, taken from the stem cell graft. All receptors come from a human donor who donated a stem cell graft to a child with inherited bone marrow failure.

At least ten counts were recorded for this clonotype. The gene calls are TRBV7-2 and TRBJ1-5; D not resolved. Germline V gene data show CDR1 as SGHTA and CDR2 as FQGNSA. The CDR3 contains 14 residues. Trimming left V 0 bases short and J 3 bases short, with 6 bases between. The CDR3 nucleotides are TGTGCCAGCAGCTTAGCAGGGTACAATCAGCCCCAGCATTTT. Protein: CASSLAGYNQPQHF. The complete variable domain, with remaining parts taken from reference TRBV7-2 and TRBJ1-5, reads GAGVSQSPSNKVTEKGKDVELRCDPISGHTALYWYRQSLGQGLEFLIYFQGNSAPDKSGLPSDRFSAERTGGSVSTLTIQRTQQEDSAVYLCASSLAGYNQPQHFGDGTRLSIL.

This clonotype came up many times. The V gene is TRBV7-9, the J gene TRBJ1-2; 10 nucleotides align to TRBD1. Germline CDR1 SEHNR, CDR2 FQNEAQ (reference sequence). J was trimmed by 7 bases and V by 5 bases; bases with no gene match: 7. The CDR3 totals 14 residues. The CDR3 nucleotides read TGTGCCAGCAGCGCCTTGACAGGGGGCGGTGGCTACACCTTC. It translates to CASSALTGGGGYTF.

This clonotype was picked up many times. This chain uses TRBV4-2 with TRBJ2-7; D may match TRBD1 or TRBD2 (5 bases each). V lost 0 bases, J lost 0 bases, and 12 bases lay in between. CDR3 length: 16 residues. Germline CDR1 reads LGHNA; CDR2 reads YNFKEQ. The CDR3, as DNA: TGTGCCAGCAGCCAAGACGGGGCAGGGACCTCCTACGAGCAGTACTTC. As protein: CASSQDGAGTSYEQYF.

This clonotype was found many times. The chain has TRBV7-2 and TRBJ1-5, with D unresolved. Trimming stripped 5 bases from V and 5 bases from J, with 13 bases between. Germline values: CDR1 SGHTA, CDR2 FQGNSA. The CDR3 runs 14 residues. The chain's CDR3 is CASSAVHADQPQHF. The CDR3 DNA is TGTGCCAGCAGCGCAGTCCATGCCGATCAGCCCCAGCATTTT.

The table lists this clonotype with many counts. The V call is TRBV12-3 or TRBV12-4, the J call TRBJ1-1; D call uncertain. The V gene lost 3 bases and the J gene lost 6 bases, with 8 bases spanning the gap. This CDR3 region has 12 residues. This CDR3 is CASSLVSPEAFF. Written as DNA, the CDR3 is TGTGCCAGCAGTTTGGTTAGCCCTGAAGCTTTCTTT.

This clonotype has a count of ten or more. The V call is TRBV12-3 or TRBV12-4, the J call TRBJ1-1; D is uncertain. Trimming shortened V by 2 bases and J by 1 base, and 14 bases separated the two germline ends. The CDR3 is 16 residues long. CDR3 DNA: TGTGCCAGCAGTTTAAGGGCCCCCGGCTGGAACACTGAAGCTTTCTTT. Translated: CASSLRAPGWNTEAFF.

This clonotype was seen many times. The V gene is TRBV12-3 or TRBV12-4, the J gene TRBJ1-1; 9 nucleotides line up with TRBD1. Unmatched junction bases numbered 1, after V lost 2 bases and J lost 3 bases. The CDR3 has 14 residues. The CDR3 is CASSLRDRDTEAFF. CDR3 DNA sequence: TGTGCCAGCAGTTTAAGGGACAGGGACACTGAAGCTTTCTTT.

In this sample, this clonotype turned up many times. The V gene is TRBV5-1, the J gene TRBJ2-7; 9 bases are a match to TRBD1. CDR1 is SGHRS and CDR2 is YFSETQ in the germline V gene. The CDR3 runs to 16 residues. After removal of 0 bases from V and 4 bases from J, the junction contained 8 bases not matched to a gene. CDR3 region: CASSLVTGTGMYEQYF. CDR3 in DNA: TGCGCCAGCAGCTTGGTGACCGGGACAGGGATGTACGAGCAGTACTTC.